The 13 T cell receptor beta chains below were found in one sample sequenced in a study of a mutant IDH1 vaccine in newly diagnosed glioma. Clones were sequenced by immunoSEQ multiplex PCR, and TCRdb holds only the in-frame ones, with some missing. The top ten hold roughly 3.9% of the sample, which has roughly 40,000 clones, approximately 90% seen once. Their target antigens are unknown. The time point: week 23, last vaccination. All doses held 300 ug of mutant IDH1 20-mer peptide, with topical imiquimod. The sequencing here drew on PBMCs, taken from a glioma patient whose treatment included an IDH1 peptide vaccine. The receptors stem from a man between 45 and 60 years old with glioma.

The gene calls are TRBV9 and TRBJ2-1; 10 positions agree with TRBD2. There are 17 residues in the CDR3. Trimming at V came to 0 bases and at J to 7 bases, leaving 10 bases not matched to a gene. Germline V gene lookup returns CDR1 SGDLS and CDR2 YYNGEE. Here the CDR3 reads CASSVASQREGLNEQFF. The CDR3 coding sequence is TGTGCCAGCAGCGTAGCTTCCCAGCGGGAGGGCCTGAATGAGCAGTTCTTC.

This clone was seen a single time. V and J are TRBV30 and TRBJ1-1; D unresolved. V lost 4 bases and J 5 bases, leaving 11 bases between the germline ends. This CDR3 region has 12 residues. CDR1 is GTSNPN, CDR2 SVGIG, per germline (reference sequence). CDR3 nucleotides: TGTGCCTGGACCCTGATGGATACTGAAGCTTTCTTT. It is translated as CAWTLMDTEAFF.

The chain recombines TRBV27 with TRBJ2-5; no clear D. Deletions cut 0 bases from V and 2 bases from J, with 7 bases between. CDR3 length equals 14 residues. Germline lookup yields CDR1 MNHEY and CDR2 SMNVEV (reference sequence). CDR3 sequence reads: CASSLSGNQETQYF. In nucleotides, the CDR3 is TGTGCCAGCAGTTTATCGGGAAATCAAGAGACCCAGTACTTC.

The rearrangement joins TRBV28 to TRBJ2-7; D perhaps matches TRBD1 (6 bases). Germline V gives CDR1 MDHEN, CDR2 SYDVKM. V shed 4 bases and J shed 2 bases, with 9 bases lying between them. The CDR3 sequence is 13 residues long. CDR3 in amino acids: CASSSAGAYEQYF. For the CDR3, the DNA is TGTGCCAGCAGTTCCGCAGGGGCCTACGAGCAGTACTTC.

The rearrangement uses TRBV4-3 and TRBJ2-1; D is uncertain. The ends were cut back, 0 bases at V and 10 bases at J, with 13 bases in the middle. This CDR3 has 14 residues. Per germline, CDR1 LGHNA and CDR2 YSLEER. The CDR3 spells CASSQDPGQSEQFF. CDR3 DNA sequence: TGCGCCAGCAGCCAAGACCCCGGGCAGTCGGAGCAGTTCTTC.

The chain combines TRBV5-1 with TRBJ2-7, with 7 bases matching TRBD1. Germline V gene data show CDR1 as SGHRS and CDR2 as YFSETQ. Trimming took 4 bases from V and 0 from J; bases not matched to a gene: 7. The CDR3 totals 15 residues. CDR3 loop: CASSREGTVSYEQYF. CDR3 DNA: TGCGCCAGCAGCCGCGAAGGGACAGTCTCCTACGAGCAGTACTTC.

The rearrangement joins TRBV5-1 to TRBJ2-7, with TRBD1 matching 8 bases. The CDR3 runs 14 residues. The V gene's germline CDR1 is SGHRS and CDR2 YFSETQ. Germline trimming cut 2 bases from V and 4 bases from J; bases unmatched to any gene: 5. DNA for the CDR3: TGCGCCAGCAGCTTCGACCGACAGGGGTACGAGCAGTACTTC. This encodes CASSFDRQGYEQYF.

V gene TRBV7-6 combines with J gene TRBJ1-1, with a possible D match to TRBD1 (5 bases). Germline values: CDR1 SGHVS, CDR2 FNYEAQ. V shed 4 bases and J shed 10 bases, with 19 bases lying between them. The CDR3 has 14 amino acids. The CDR3 region is CASSSRDLRGGAFF. The CDR3 DNA sequence: TGTGCCAGCAGCTCCCGGGACCTCCGGGGTGGAGCTTTCTTT.

This chain joins TRBV10-2 and TRBJ2-2; 9 bases agree with TRBD1. The germline CDR1 and CDR2 sequences are WSHSY and SAAADI. V gave up 6 bases and J gave up 4 bases; unmatched junction bases: 3. This CDR3 region has 14 residues. This CDR3 reads CASRQGAITGELFF. CDR3 bases: TGCGCCAGCAGACAGGGGGCTATCACCGGGGAGCTGTTTTTT.

This chain connects TRBV20-1 to TRBJ2-7; D is unresolved. The CDR3 totals 8 residues. The V and J ends lost 3 bases and 7 bases respectively, with 1 base between them. Germline V gene lookup returns CDR1 DFQATT and CDR2 SNEGSKA (reference sequence). This CDR3 reads CSAREQYF. The CDR3 nucleotides are TGCAGTGCTAGGGAGCAGTACTTC.

The chain uses TRBV15 and TRBJ1-5; D possibly corresponds to TRBD1 (5 bases). CDR1 LNHNV and CDR2 YYDKDF come from the germline V gene (reference sequence). This CDR3 is 17 amino acids long. The V end lost 3 bases, the J end lost 1 base, and 16 bases lay between the germline ends. This chain's CDR3 is CATSSGNTGWSNQPQHF. CDR3 nucleotide sequence: TGTGCCACCAGCAGCGGAAATACAGGTTGGAGCAATCAGCCCCAGCATTTT.

The rearrangement uses TRBV7-3 and TRBJ2-2; the D gene is possibly TRBD1 (5 bases). CDR1 is SGHTA, CDR2 FQGTGA, per germline. The CDR3 sequence is 17 residues long. The V gene lost 1 base and the J gene lost 4 bases, with 16 bases spanning the gap. The CDR3, as DNA: TGTGCCAGCAGCTTAAGGGGCAGGGAAGGGCCCACCGGGGAGCTGTTTTTT. It is translated as CASSLRGREGPTGELFF.

This clone has a single count. This chain connects TRBV5-1 to TRBJ2-3, with 9 bases lining up with TRBD1. Trimming took 4 bases from V and 2 from J; bases not matched to a gene: 8. The CDR3 spans 16 residues. Germline values: CDR1 SGHRS, CDR2 YFSETQ. The CDR3 DNA is TGCGCCAGCAGCCGCTCCGGGACAGGGCCCACAGATACGCAGTATTTT. This codes for CASSRSGTGPTDTQYF. Variable domain in full (rest from reference TRBV5-1 and TRBJ2-3): KAGVTQTPRYLIKTRGQQVTLSCSPISGHRSVSWYQQTPGQGLQFLFEYFSETQRNKGNFPGRFSGRQFSNSRSEMNVSTLELGDSALYLCASSRSGTGPTDTQYFGPGTRLTVL.